The next 2 T cell receptor beta chains were all read from a single sample in a study of CD8+CD57+ T cells in acquired aplastic anemia. By flow cytometry, patients selected for sequencing had shown an expansion of CD8+CD57+ cells. Profiling that covered TCR beta VDJ and CDR3 relied on genomic DNA as its template. TCRdb passed the reads through MiXCR, listing each CDR3 protein once. The sample lists about 160,000 distinct CDR3 sequences, 40% to 50% occurring once. The sequencing sample was made of sorted CD4+, CD8+, or CD8+CD57+ T cells (not recorded which) from PBMCs. The receptors were gathered from a human donor with aplastic anemia.

This rearrangement joins TRBV19 to TRBJ2-3; tentatively, D is TRBD1 (6 bases). In germline, CDR1 is LNHDA, CDR2 SQIVND (reference sequence). CDR3 size: 16 residues. V shed 6 bases and J shed 0 bases, with 16 bases lying between them. DNA of the CDR3: TGTGCCAGTAGCCGTCGGACAGACCTAAGCACAGATACGCAGTATTTT. Protein sequence: CASSRRTDLSTDTQYF.

The V gene is TRBV12-5, the J gene TRBJ1-5; no clear D. Germline CDR1 is LGHNT and CDR2 is FRNRAP. This CDR3 comprises 15 residues. V dropped 0 bases and J dropped 4 bases, with 10 bases sitting between them. The DNA of the CDR3 is TGTGCTAGTGGTTTGGTATTAGGTATAAATCAGCCCCAGCATTTT. It codes for CASGLVLGINQPQHF.